Detailed here is one TCR beta chain. The target antigen is unknown. These data come from a study of T cell responses to AZD1222 COVID-19 vaccine. Study-level points and caveats: Repertoire sampling happened only post peak T cell response. Vaccine-related CD4 TCRs covered spike, predominating at 160-218 and 743-854.

V was pared by 2 bases and J by 1 base, with 8 bases between. This CDR3 has 14 residues. Germline CDR1 MDHEN, CDR2 SYDVKM. Only in-frame clones appear in the TCRdb table, and some are missing; sequencing was by immunoSEQ multiplex PCR. The table shows roughly 150,000 clones, with about 87% occurring only once. The sample in question was peripheral blood, obtained on day 0 of MenACWY control vaccination. This chain links TRBV28 with TRBJ1-1; D gene unclear. This clonotype originated in an adult in good health. The CDR3 coding sequence is TGTGCCAGCAGTTTAACGACGTCGAACACTGAAGCTTTCTTT. The encoded protein is CASSLTTSNTEAFF.